This passage covers 8 T cell receptor beta chains from one sample sequenced in a study of T cell responses to AZD1222 COVID-19 vaccine. Generated by immunoSEQ multiplex PCR, the TCRdb table keeps only in-frame clones and is missing some. The table lists under 150,000 clones, about 90% of them singletons, with 7.5% in the top ten. The sequences come from peripheral blood, collected on day 0 of AZD1222 vaccination. The receptor set was obtained from an adult in good health.

This clone turned up a few times. The chain employs TRBV6-4 and TRBJ2-1; 8 bases are shared with TRBD1. V dropped 2 bases and J dropped 7; count of bases not matched to a gene: 7. The CDR3 sequence is 15 residues long. CDR1 and CDR2 (germline): MRHNA, SNTAGT. As DNA, the CDR3 is TGTGCCAGCAGTGACATCGGGACAGGTAGAAATGAGCAGTTCTTC. Its protein is CASSDIGTGRNEQFF.

This clone was recorded only once. The chain employs TRBV29-1 and TRBJ1-2; TRBD1 is a possible D gene (6 bases). Germline CDR1 reads SQVTM; CDR2 reads ANQGSEA. This CDR3 spans 13 amino acids. The V gene lost 4 bases and the J gene lost 3 bases, with 12 bases spanning the gap. CDR3 protein: CSVVRGLDYGYTF. The CDR3 DNA reads as TGCAGCGTTGTACGGGGGCTTGACTATGGCTACACCTTC.

The chain employs TRBV5-6 and TRBJ1-4; D is undetermined. CDR1 is SGHDT, CDR2 YYEEEE, per germline. V lost 0 bases to trimming and J lost 4 bases, with 7 bases between them. There are 14 residues in the CDR3. The CDR3 spells CASSLGRLNEKLFF. The CDR3, as DNA: TGTGCCAGCAGCTTGGGTAGACTTAATGAAAAACTGTTTTTT.

Points on this clone: An end of the junction does not agree with germline; a read error may underlie this. V and J are TRBV18 and TRBJ1-1; TRBD1 might be the D (5 bases). Germline loops: CDR1 KGHSH, CDR2 LQKENI. The CDR3 runs to 13 residues. CDR3 nucleotide sequence: TGTGCCAGCTCGCCACAGGTGAACACTGAAGCTTTCTTT. This codes for CASSPQVNTEAFF.

V and J are TRBV28 and TRBJ1-3; D may be TRBD1 (6 bases). V dropped 3 bases and J dropped 0 bases, with 15 bases sitting between them. Germline V gene lookup returns CDR1 MDHEN and CDR2 SYDVKM. CDR3 size: 17 residues. As DNA, the CDR3 is TGTGCCAGCAGTTTGACCTCGACAGGCCTCTCTGGAAACACCATATATTTT. It yields the protein CASSLTSTGLSGNTIYF.

The V gene is TRBV5-1, the J gene TRBJ2-3; D is perhaps TRBD2 (6 bases). V dropped 2 bases and J dropped 2 bases, with 15 bases sitting between them. There are 16 residues in the CDR3. From germline, CDR1 is SGHRS and CDR2 YFSETQ. CDR3 protein: CASSLPSAGNTDTQYF. In DNA, the CDR3 is TGCGCCAGCAGCTTACCGTCCGCGGGGAACACAGATACGCAGTATTTT.

This chain uses TRBV5-1 with TRBJ1-1; D perhaps matches TRBD1 (5 bases). The CDR3 consists of 17 residues. CDR1 is SGHRS, CDR2 YFSETQ, per germline. V lost 3 bases, J lost 1 base, and 19 bases lay in between. The CDR3 nucleotides are TGCGCCAGCAGCTGGGCCGGGACTGAGGTTGGGAACACTGAAGCTTTCTTT. It translates to CASSWAGTEVGNTEAFF.

This rearrangement joins TRBV19 to TRBJ1-2; D is perhaps TRBD1 (6 bases). The germline CDR1 and CDR2 sequences are LNHDA and SQIVND (reference sequence). Trimming removed 5 bases from V and 4 bases from J, with 11 bases in between. There are 13 residues in the CDR3. The CDR3 DNA sequence: TGTGCCAGTAGTGTCAGGGGAGCCTATGGCTACACCTTC. It encodes CASSVRGAYGYTF.